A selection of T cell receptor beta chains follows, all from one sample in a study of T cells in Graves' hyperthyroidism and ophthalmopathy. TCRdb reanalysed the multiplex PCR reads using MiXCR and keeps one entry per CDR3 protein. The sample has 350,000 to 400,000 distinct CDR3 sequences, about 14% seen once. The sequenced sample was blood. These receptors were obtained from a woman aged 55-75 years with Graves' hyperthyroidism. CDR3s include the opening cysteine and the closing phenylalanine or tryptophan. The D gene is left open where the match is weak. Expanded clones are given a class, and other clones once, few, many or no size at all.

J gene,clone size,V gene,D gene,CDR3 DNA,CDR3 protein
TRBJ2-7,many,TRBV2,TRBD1,TGTGCCAGCAATGCAGCTCGGGACAGCTGGCCCTACGAGCAGTACTTC,CASNAARDSWPYEQYF
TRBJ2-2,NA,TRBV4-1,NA,TGCGCCAGCAGCCAAGATTCGCTAGAGGCATCGAACACCGGGGAGCTGTTTTTT,CASSQDSLEASNTGELFF
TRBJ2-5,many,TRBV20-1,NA,TGCAGTGCTAGATCCGGGGTAGAGACCCAGTACTTC,CSARSGVETQYF
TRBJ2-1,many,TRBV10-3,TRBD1,TGTGCCATCAGTGAAGGACAGGGGCCCTACAATGAGCAGTTCTTC,CAISEGQGPYNEQFF
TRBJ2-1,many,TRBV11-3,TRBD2,TGTGCCAGCAGCTCATCTAGCGGGAACTACAATGAGCAGTTCTTC,CASSSSSGNYNEQFF
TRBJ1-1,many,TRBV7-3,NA,TGTGCCAGCAGGCGCGACAGGAGAAACACTGAAGCTTTCTTT,CASRRDRRNTEAFF
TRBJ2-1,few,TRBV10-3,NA,TGTGCCATCGGGGCGGATGAGCAGTTCTTC,CAIGADEQFF
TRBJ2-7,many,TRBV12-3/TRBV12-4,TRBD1,TGTGCCAGCAGTTTGAGGGGGTCAGGGGGACACGAGCAGTACTTC,CASSLRGSGGHEQYF
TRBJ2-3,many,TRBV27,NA,TGTGCCAGCAGTTTTAGGAGGGGAGGCACAGATACGCAGTATTTT,CASSFRRGGTDTQYF
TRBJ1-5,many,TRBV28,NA,TGTGCCAGCAGTTCCGGGGGCTGGGACAATCAGCCCCAGCATTTT,CASSSGGWDNQPQHF
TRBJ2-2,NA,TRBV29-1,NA,TGCAGCGTTGAAGGTTGGCGGAGGAACACCGGGGAGCTGTTTTTT,CSVEGWRRNTGELFF
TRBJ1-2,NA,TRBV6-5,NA,TGTGCCAGCAGTTACTCGGGCGGTGCGGATGGCTACACCTTC,CASSYSGGADGYTF
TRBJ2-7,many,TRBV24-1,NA,TGTGCCACCAGTGATTTCGGCCTGGGAGAGCAGTACTTC,CATSDFGLGEQYF
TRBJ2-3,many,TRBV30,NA,TGTGCCTGGAGCGGGGCTGATACGCAGTATTTT,CAWSGADTQYF
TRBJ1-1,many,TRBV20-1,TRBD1,TGCAGTGCTAGCCCCACAGGGGGCTGGAACACTGAAGCTTTCTTT,CSASPTGGWNTEAFF
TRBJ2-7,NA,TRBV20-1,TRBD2,TGCAGTGCTGAGATTAGCGGGAGGGCCCACGAGCAGTACTTC,CSAEISGRAHEQYF
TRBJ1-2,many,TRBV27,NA,TGTGCCAGCAGCAAGACAGGAGTTTATGGCTACACCTTC,CASSKTGVYGYTF
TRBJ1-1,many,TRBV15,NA,TGTGCCACCAGCACGACACGTGAAGCTTTCTTT,CATSTTREAFF
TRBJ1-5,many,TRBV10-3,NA,TGTGCCATCAGCCCAACCCGACAGGTAGCCCATCAGCCCCAGCATTTT,CAISPTRQVAHQPQHF
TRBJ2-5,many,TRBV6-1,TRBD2,TGTGCCAGCAGTGGTATAGCGGGAGGGCCGGAGACCCAGTACTTC,CASSGIAGGPETQYF
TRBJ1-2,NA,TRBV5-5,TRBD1,TGTGCCAGCAGCTTGGGGGGACAGGCCGATGGCTACACCTTC,CASSLGGQADGYTF
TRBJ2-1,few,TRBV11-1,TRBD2,TGTGCCAGCAGCCTACGACAGGGGTACACTAGCGGGATCAATGAGCAGTTCTTC,CASSLRQGYTSGINEQFF
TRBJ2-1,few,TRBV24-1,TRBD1,TGTGCCACCAGTGACAGGGGGAGCTCCTACAATGAGCAGTTCTTC,CATSDRGSSYNEQFF
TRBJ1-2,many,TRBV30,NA,TGTGCCTGGTCTCTCCTAGGGCAGGACTATGGCTACACCTTC,CAWSLLGQDYGYTF
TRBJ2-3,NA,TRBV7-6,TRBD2,TGTGCCAGCAGCTTCCAGACTAGCGGGAGAATCCCCGATACGCAGTATTTT,CASSFQTSGRIPDTQYF
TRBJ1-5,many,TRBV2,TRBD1,TGTGCCAGCAGCCCGGGGACAGGGATGAGCAATCAGCCCCAGCATTTT,CASSPGTGMSNQPQHF
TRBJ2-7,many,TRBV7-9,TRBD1,TGTGCCAGCAGCTTGGCTACAGGGGGAAGGTCCTACGAGCAGTACTTC,CASSLATGGRSYEQYF
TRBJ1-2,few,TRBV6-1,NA,TGTGCCAGCAGCAAATTAGGGGCACTCCAAGAAGGCTACACCTTC,CASSKLGALQEGYTF
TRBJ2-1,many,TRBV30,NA,TGTGCCTGGAGGGGATCCGGCTCCTACAATGAGCAGTTCTTC,CAWRGSGSYNEQFF
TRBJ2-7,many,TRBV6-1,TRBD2,TGTGCCAGCAGTGATCTGGGACTAGCGCCCTACGAGCAGTACTTC,CASSDLGLAPYEQYF
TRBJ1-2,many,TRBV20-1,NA,TGCAGTGCTAGAGATCGGTCAGGGGACCTTAACTATGGCTACACCTTC,CSARDRSGDLNYGYTF
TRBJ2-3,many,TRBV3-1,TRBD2,TGTGCCAGCAGCCTGACTAGCGGGAGTTATACGCAGTATTTT,CASSLTSGSYTQYF
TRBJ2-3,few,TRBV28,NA,TGTGCCAGCAGTTTGTTTTGGGCTACGCAGTATTTT,CASSLFWATQYF
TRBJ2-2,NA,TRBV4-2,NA,TGTGCCAGCAGCCAAGAAGCAGACACCGGGGAGCTGTTTTTT,CASSQEADTGELFF
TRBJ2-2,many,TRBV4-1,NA,TGCGCCAGCAGCCAAGGACGGGGCGGGGAGCTGTTTTTT,CASSQGRGGELFF
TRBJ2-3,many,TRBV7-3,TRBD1,TGTGCCAGCAGCTCGGGACAGGGGGCTACAGATACGCAGTATTTT,CASSSGQGATDTQYF
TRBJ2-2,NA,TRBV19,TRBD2,TGTGCCAGTAGTCTACATTTAGCGGGAGCCGGCACCGGGGAGCTGTTTTTT,CASSLHLAGAGTGELFF
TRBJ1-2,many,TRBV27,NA,TGTGCCAGCAGCCTAGAAGGGCACAGGAGGAACTATGGCTACACCTTC,CASSLEGHRRNYGYTF
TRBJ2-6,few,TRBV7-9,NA,TGTGCCAGCAGCCCGGACCGTGGAGGTACTGGGGCCAACGTCCTGACTTTC,CASSPDRGGTGANVLTF
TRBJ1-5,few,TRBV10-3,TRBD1,TGTGCCGTCGGGACAGGGGACAATCAGCCCCAGCATTTT,CAVGTGDNQPQHF
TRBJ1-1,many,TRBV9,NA,TGTGCCAGCAGCACCTCGTGGGGCCTGAACACTGAAGCTTTCTTT,CASSTSWGLNTEAFF
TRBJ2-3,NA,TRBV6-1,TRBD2,TGTGCCAGCTTTGCGGGAGGAGGTGATACGCAGTATTTT,CASFAGGGDTQYF
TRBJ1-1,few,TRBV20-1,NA,TGCAGTGCCCGGGAGAACACTGAAACTTTCTTT,CSARENTETFF
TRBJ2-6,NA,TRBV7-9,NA,TGTGCCAGCAGCTTGACTGGGGCACCTGGGGCCAACGTCCTGACTTTC,CASSLTGAPGANVLTF
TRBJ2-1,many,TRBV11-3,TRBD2,TGTGCCAGCAGCTTAGACGGCGGGAGAGGCTACAATGAGCAGTTCTTC,CASSLDGGRGYNEQFF
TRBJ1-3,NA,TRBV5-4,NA,TGTGCCAGCAGCTTGTCGATCGACTCTGGAAACACCATATATTTT,CASSLSIDSGNTIYF
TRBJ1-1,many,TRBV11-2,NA,TGTGCCAGCAGCTTAAGGCTCCAGAGTAACACTGAAGCTTTCTTT,CASSLRLQSNTEAFF
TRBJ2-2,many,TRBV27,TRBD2,TGTGCCAGCAGTTTGGGGGGACTAGCCCCCGGGGAGCTGTTTTTT,CASSLGGLAPGELFF